This record looks at one T cell receptor beta chain sequence and its context. The data stem from a study of CD8+ T cells in alopecia areata. Study-level background: Oral tofacitinib, 5 to 10 mg twice daily, was given in an open-label trial. Tofacitinib continued for 6 to 18 months and was then withheld for 6 months.

The CDR3 is made up of 15 amino acids. Trimming removed 4 bases from V and 4 bases from J; junction bases left unmatched: 4. Germline V gives CDR1 LNHDA, CDR2 SQIVND (reference sequence). Reverse transcribed after extraction, RNA yielded cDNA as the sequencing template. The repertoire was sequenced with immunoSEQ multiplex PCR; TCRdb's copy has only in-frame clones and lacks some. The repertoire holds 130,000 to 150,000 clones, with 51% as singletons. Alopecia areata patients provided lesional scalp punch biopsies and peripheral blood, both collected for the study. Sorted populations comprised CD4+ and CD8+ T cells obtained from PBMCs.

The specimen was CD4+ T cells sorted from blood, collected at week 0. This receptor was obtained from a human donor with alopecia areata. The chain carries TRBV19 and TRBJ2-5, with 12 bases lining up with TRBD2. This CDR3 reads CASSTGTSGLETQYF. The CDR3, as DNA: TGTGCCAGTAGTACGGGGACTAGCGGGCTAGAGACCCAGTACTTC.